The clone carrying this TCR beta chain was recorded at least ten times. The antigen remains undetermined. The data originate from a study of T-cell reconstitution after alpha-beta-depleted transplantation in children. This CDR3 contains 17 residues. Trimming cost V 5 bases and J 0 bases; bases outside gene matches: 8. It was with unique molecular identifiers that the TCRbeta library was prepared. One entry per CDR3 protein, called by TCRdb with MiXCR from the PCR reads. Found here are approximately 190,000 distinct CDR3 sequences, approximately 6% of them singletons; the top ten hold roughly 4.5%. Whole-study findings and limits: Two months or so post-transplant, alpha-beta T cells reportedly derived from several hundred expanded graft clones. Certain patients had high TCRbeta diversity at day 60, and it came from recipient T cells and thymic progenitors that survived. From newly produced T cells came most of the T-cell counts and diversity one year after transplant.

Specimen: PBMCs, collected before TCRalphabeta/CD19-depleted stem cell transplant. The receptor was isolated from a girl under three years old with combined immunodeficiency, due to receive a stem cell transplant. This chain uses TRBV12-3 or TRBV12-4 with TRBJ2-3; 10 nucleotides align to TRBD1. CDR3: CASSPGQGQDSTDTQYF. The CDR3 nucleotides read TGTGCCAGCAGTCCGGGACAGGGGCAGGATAGCACAGATACGCAGTATTTT.